This T cell receptor (beta chain) was obtained from a study of T cell repertoires in cytomegalovirus infection. TCRdb used MiXCR to reprocess the reads, holding one entry per CDR3 protein. The sample includes under 500,000 distinct CDR3 sequences, 42% of them seen just once. This clonotype appeared a few times. The target antigen is unknown. The TCR originated in a human donor in good health (CMV status not recorded). Some clones in this sample may be carry-over from other donors' samples. The specimen was cultured PBMCs, collected from culture after CMV antigen stimulation.

The CDR3 region has the DNA TGTGCCAGCAGCTTGGTGGAGTCAGCCGGAAACACCATATATTTT. This codes for CASSLVESAGNTIYF. This rearrangement joins TRBV5-4 to TRBJ1-3; D remains unclear. Germline assignment: CDR1 SGHNT and CDR2 YYREEE (reference sequence). V lost 0 bases and J 4 bases, leaving 11 bases between the germline ends. CDR3 size: 15 residues.